This entry lists 25 T cell receptor beta chains sequenced from one sample in a study of glioma-infiltrating T cells. Using RNA template, CDR3s of TCR alpha and beta were amplified with iRepertoire arm-PCR. TCRdb processed the multiplex PCR reads anew with MiXCR; each CDR3 protein has one entry. The repertoire consists of approximately 5,300 distinct CDR3 sequences, with roughly 30% occurring once and the leading ten covering roughly an eighth. What was sequenced was glioma tissue, nonneoplastic brain tissue, or PBMCs (not recorded which). These receptors came from a human donor with low-grade glioma or glioblastoma, undergoing nonglioma brain surgery, or in good health (not recorded which).

In its sample, this clonotype was seen many times. V and J are TRBV5-1 and TRBJ1-5, with no clear D. Germline V gives CDR1 SGHRS, CDR2 YFSETQ. This CDR3 contains 19 residues. The V end was cut by 2 bases, the J end by 1 base, with 22 bases between. This CDR3 is CASSFYLPDDAMSNQPQHF. Written as DNA, the CDR3 is TGCGCCAGCAGCTTCTATCTCCCGGATGACGCAATGAGCAATCAGCCCCAGCATTTT.

This clonotype was detected many times. The V call is TRBV12-3 or TRBV12-4, the J call TRBJ1-1, with unresolved D. Trimming took off 5 bases at V and 2 bases at J, with 12 bases between the two ends. The CDR3 has 14 amino acids. DNA of the CDR3: TGTGCCAGCAGTCCCGGAGTCACCAACACTGAAGCTTTCTTT. Protein sequence: CASSPGVTNTEAFF.

The rearrangement uses TRBV7-2 and TRBJ1-1; TRBD1 matches at 8 bases. The CDR3 has 15 amino acids. Germline V gives CDR1 SGHTA, CDR2 FQGNSA. This CDR3 reads CDRSPPTGANTEAFF. CDR3 bases: TGTGACAGAAGCCCACCGACAGGGGCGAACACTGAAGCTTTCTTT.

The J gene is TRBJ2-5, the V gene TRBV6-2 or TRBV6-3; tentatively, D is TRBD1 (6 bases). In germline, CDR1 is MNHEY, CDR2 SVGEGT. This CDR3 contains 12 residues. The ends were cut back, 6 bases at V and 9 bases at J, with 14 bases in the middle. CDR3 region: CASRDSNQPQYF. DNA for the CDR3: TGTGCCAGCAGGGACAGCAATCAGCCCCAGTACTTC.

Regarding this clonotype: One end of the junction does not line up with germline, which may come from a read error. The chain has TRBV28 and TRBJ2-3; 7 positions match TRBD1. The CDR3 sequence is 12 residues long. Per germline, CDR1 MDHEN and CDR2 SYDVKM. CDR3 region: CAGSLGTDKQYF. Here the CDR3 DNA reads TGTGCCGGCAGTTTGGGGACAGATAAACAGTATTTT.

In this sample, this clonotype turned up many times. J is TRBJ2-5 and V is TRBV5-1; no clear D. Germline V gene lookup returns CDR1 SGHRS and CDR2 YFSETQ. CDR3 length: 12 residues. The V gene lost 4 bases and the J gene lost 0 bases, with 4 bases spanning the gap. CDR3 protein: CASSPYQETQYF. In DNA, the CDR3 is TGCGCCAGCAGCCCGTACCAAGAGACCCAGTACTTC.

This clonotype was seen ten or more times. The chain uses TRBV14 and TRBJ2-5; D is ambiguous. Germline assignment: CDR1 SGHDN and CDR2 FVKESK. The V gene lost 0 bases and the J gene lost 7 bases, with 6 bases spanning the gap. The CDR3 sequence is 12 residues long. The CDR3 region is CASSQDRVTQYF. The CDR3 coding sequence is TGTGCCAGCAGCCAAGATAGGGTGACCCAGTACTTC. The variable domain in full, with the rest retrieved from reference TRBV14 and TRBJ2-5, is EAGVTQFPSHSVIEKGQTVTLRCDPISGHDNLYWYRRVMGKEIKFLLHFVKESKQDESGMPNNRFLAERTGGTYSTLKVQPAELEDSGVYFCASSQDRVTQYFGPGTRLLVL.

The chain employs TRBV15 and TRBJ2-1, with 12 bases lining up with TRBD2. This CDR3 region has 17 residues. The trim removed 0 bases at V and 8 bases at J, leaving 8 bases unmatched. Germline CDR1 LNHNV, CDR2 YYDKDF (reference sequence). The CDR3 sequence: CATSRDLASGRADEQFF. CDR3 DNA: TGTGCCACCAGCAGAGATCTGGCTAGCGGGAGGGCCGATGAGCAGTTCTTC.

This clonotype was detected ten times or more. The chain is built from TRBV19 and TRBJ2-5; weak D call: TRBD2 (5 bases). CDR3 length equals 14 residues. CDR1 and CDR2 from the germline V gene are LNHDA and SQIVND (reference sequence). V lost 3 bases, J lost 7 bases, and 15 bases lay in between. The CDR3 DNA reads TGTGCCAGTAGTATGCCTGGGAGTTACGGGACCCAGTACTTC. Protein sequence: CASSMPGSYGTQYF. Variable domain in full (rest from reference TRBV19 and TRBJ2-5): DGGITQSPKYLFRKEGQNVTLSCEQNLNHDAMYWYRQDPGQGLRLIYYSQIVNDFQKGDIAEGYSVSREKKESFPLTVTSAQKNPTAFYLCASSMPGSYGTQYFGPGTRLLVL.

This clonotype was observed many times. The chain has TRBV10-3 and TRBJ2-7; 12 bases are shared with TRBD2. V was pared by 4 bases and J by 7 bases, with 2 bases of the junction left unmatched. The CDR3 consists of 13 residues. Per the germline V gene, CDR1 is ENHRY and CDR2 is SYGVKD. The CDR3 reads CAISGGLAGEQYV. CDR3 sequence (DNA): TGTGCCATCAGTGGAGGACTAGCGGGAGAGCAGTACGTC.

In this sample, this clonotype is medium-sized. This chain joins TRBV7-2 and TRBJ1-2; 8 positions agree with TRBD1. V was pared by 6 bases and J by 7 bases, with 7 bases of the junction left unmatched. The CDR3 extends over 13 amino acids. The germline V gene has CDR1 SGHTA and CDR2 FQGNSA. The CDR3 region has the DNA TGTGCCAGCAGAAGCCAGGGGGCGCGTGGCTACACCTTC. Encoded protein: CASRSQGARGYTF.

This clonotype was observed many times. J is TRBJ2-5 and V is TRBV4-1; 8 positions match TRBD2. The CDR3 runs 14 residues. Germline values: CDR1 MGHRA, CDR2 YSYEKL. Trimming at V came to 5 bases and at J to 3 bases, leaving 5 bases not matched to a gene. As DNA, the CDR3 is TGCGCCAGCAGCTTGGGTAGCGGGAAAGAGACCCAGTACTTC. It translates to CASSLGSGKETQYF.

The genes are TRBV6-1 and TRBJ2-7; D gene unclear. The germline V gene encodes CDR1 MNHNS and CDR2 SASEGT. Trimming pared 5 bases from V and 0 bases from J, leaving 8 bases between. This CDR3 spans 13 amino acids. The DNA for the CDR3 is TGTGCCAGCAGTAGCCAAACCTCCTACGAGCAGTACTTC. Translated: CASSSQTSYEQYF.

The genes are TRBV28 and TRBJ2-7; D unclear. V was pared by 9 bases and J by 2 bases, with 17 bases between. Germline V gene sequence: CDR1 MDHEN, CDR2 SYDVKM. The CDR3 is 14 amino acids. The CDR3 protein is CARGSAVNTYEQYF. Written as DNA, the CDR3 is TGTGCCAGGGGCTCCGCCGTCAACACCTACGAGCAGTACTTC.

With regard to this clonotype: A read error may explain this, as a much larger clone is one base away. The chain is built from TRBV30 and TRBJ1-1, with D unclear. The CDR3 sequence is 13 residues long. V lost 3 bases to trimming and J lost 0 bases, with 8 bases between them. Per the germline V gene, CDR1 is GTSNPN and CDR2 is SVGIG (reference sequence). The CDR3 sequence is CAWRQQVNTEAFF. CDR3 nucleotide sequence: TGTGCCTGGAGACAGCAAGTGAACACTGAAGCTTTCTTT.

By frequency in the sample, this clonotype is large. This rearrangement joins TRBV6-1 to TRBJ1-4; 7 bases fit TRBD1. This CDR3 has 15 residues. Germline assignment: CDR1 MNHNS and CDR2 SASEGT. Germline trimming cut 5 bases from V and 3 bases from J; bases unmatched to any gene: 6. CDR3 nucleotides: TGTGCCAGCAGTAGGTCCGGGACAGCTAATGAAAAACTGTTTTTT. Its protein is CASSRSGTANEKLFF.

Comments on this clonotype: An end of the junction differs from the germline gene, which may be a read error. The rearrangement joins TRBV2 to TRBJ1-3, with D uncertain. CDR1 SNHLY and CDR2 FYNNEI come from the germline V gene. CDR3 size: 13 residues. CDR3 region: CATNLDSGNTRYF. The CDR3 nucleotides are TGTGCCACCAACTTAGACTCGGGAAACACCAGATATTTT.

The chain uses TRBV28 and TRBJ1-1; D call uncertain. Germline values: CDR1 MDHEN, CDR2 SYDVKM. This CDR3 contains 13 residues. Trimming took off 4 bases at V and 1 base at J, with 7 bases between the two ends. CDR3 in DNA: TGTGCCAGCAGTTACCAGGAGAACACTGAAGCTTTCTTT. Protein sequence: CASSYQENTEAFF.

This chain connects TRBV6-5 to TRBJ2-7; 8 nucleotides align to TRBD2. After removal of 6 bases from V and 3 bases from J, the junction contained 7 bases not matched to a gene. CDR1 MNHEY and CDR2 SVGAGI come from the germline V gene. The CDR3 is made up of 14 amino acids. This CDR3 is CASRSAGDHYEQYF. The CDR3, as DNA: TGTGCCAGCAGGTCAGCGGGGGATCACTACGAGCAGTACTTC.

This clonotype is judged medium-sized. This chain joins TRBV20-1 and TRBJ2-1; no reliable D call. In germline, CDR1 is DFQATT, CDR2 SNEGSKA (reference sequence). V lost 6 bases to trimming and J lost 0 bases, with 9 bases between them. CDR3 size: 13 residues. The CDR3 DNA reads TGCAGTGCCCCCCATTCCTCCTACAATGAGCAGTTCTTC. Translating gives CSAPHSSYNEQFF.

Note on this clonotype: The junction departs from the called germline gene at one end, perhaps through a read error. This chain links TRBV28 with TRBJ2-1, with 13 bases aligning to TRBD2. The CDR3 totals 16 residues. Germline CDR1 is MDHEN and CDR2 is SYDVKM. The CDR3 nucleotides are TGTGCCAGCAGCGGACTAGCGGGAGCCGCCTACAATGAGCAGGGCTTC. Its translation: CASSGLAGAAYNEQGF.

This clonotype was seen repeatedly, ten times or more. The chain uses TRBV4-3 and TRBJ2-5; D is perhaps TRBD2 (5 bases). This CDR3 has 15 amino acids. V was shortened by 3 bases and J by 2 bases, with 13 bases between the two germline ends. Germline CDR1 is LGHNA and CDR2 is YSLEER. The chain's CDR3 is CASSQGVLLQETQYF. The CDR3 coding sequence is TGCGCCAGCAGCCAGGGAGTTCTTCTACAAGAGACCCAGTACTTC.

In its sample, this clonotype was seen many times. The V call is TRBV9, the J call TRBJ1-1; D uncertain. The germline V and J ends were trimmed by 5 bases and 0 bases, with 5 bases remaining between them. The CDR3 loop spans 12 amino acids. Germline values: CDR1 SGDLS, CDR2 YYNGEE. In nucleotides, the CDR3 is TGTGCCAGCAGTACCTTGAACACTGAAGCTTTCTTT. Protein: CASSTLNTEAFF.

This clonotype was observed many times. This chain joins TRBV2 and TRBJ2-7; 7 bases are shared with TRBD1. The CDR3 is 12 amino acids. The germline gives CDR1 SNHLY, CDR2 FYNNEI. With 6 bases clipped from V and 6 bases from J, the junction kept 5 bases outside the gene matches. CDR3 sequence (DNA): TGTGCCAGCAGGGCCGGACAGGTCGAGCAGTACTTC. It encodes CASRAGQVEQYF.

In this sample, this clonotype is medium-sized. The rearrangement joins TRBV27 to TRBJ2-7; D is unresolved. The CDR3 runs 9 residues. CDR1 MNHEY and CDR2 SMNVEV come from the germline V gene (reference sequence). V was pared by 9 bases and J by 2 bases, with 2 bases between. Written as DNA, the CDR3 is TGTGCCAGGGCCTACGAGCAGTACGTC. This encodes CARAYEQYV.